This entry features one T cell receptor (beta chain) sequence. With 6 bases clipped from V and 4 bases from J, the junction kept 9 bases outside the gene matches. The CDR3 contains 15 residues. Germline V lookup: CDR1 SGHAT, CDR2 FQNNGV. The record originates from a study of shared clonotypes between healthy human individuals. Study details: The plates for each donor numbered three CD4 naive, three CD4 memory, two CD8 naive and one CD8 memory.

Donors, without exception, were Caucasian adults residing in Nashville, Tennessee. Subsets obtained from CD4+ cells comprised CD45RA+ naive and CD45RA-negative memory cells. The protocol was immunoSEQ multiplex PCR, while the TCRdb copy is restricted to in-frame clones and leaves out a portion. The sample lists approximately 2,000,000 clones; 92% were seen once. The source is a man younger than 30 in good health. Some clones in this sample may be carry-over from other donors' samples. V gene TRBV11-2 combines with J gene TRBJ2-7; TRBD1 matches at 10 bases. The sequenced material came from naive CD4+ T cells from PBMCs. Specified subset: CD45RA+ positively selected. This chain's CDR3 is CASRRPGQGKYEQYF. CDR3 in DNA: TGTGCCAGCAGACGTCCGGGACAGGGGAAGTACGAGCAGTACTTC.